The clone carrying this TCR beta chain came up a few times. This sample was taken from a study of blood T cell repertoires in COVID-19. For the study at large: In each case, the material was cDNA or gDNA derived from T cells, B-cell-depleted T cells, or PBMCs.

The CDR3 sequence is 18 residues long. As handled by the study authors: Cell counts per sample came from amplifying reference gene primers. TCRdb keeps only in-frame clones here, not all; method: immunoSEQ multiplex PCR. The DNA gave D and trimming, while V, J and clone size come from that table. The table lists 150,000 to 200,000 clones, roughly 82% of them singletons, with roughly 15% in the top ten. Participants' reported clinical history set cohort assignment. What the recovered Cohort 3 donors had was two negative PCRs, clearance, or symptom resolution. Sequenced input: PBMCs or T cells enriched from blood (not recorded which). The J gene is TRBJ1-5, the V gene TRBV1; the table's TRBD1 call for D was not verified on the DNA. TRBV1 is assigned pseudogene status. The clonotype was recovered from a man aged 50-59 years who had recovered from COVID-19. The CDR3 DNA follows: TGCACCAGCAGCCAAGATCAGGGGCCCTCGGGGCCCAATCAGCCCCAGCATTTT. It is translated as CTSSQDQGPSGPNQPQHF.